This is a list of T cell receptor beta chains from one sample in a study of OX40 agonist ivuxolimab in advanced cancers. Using immunoSEQ multiplex PCR, the repertoire was profiled, and TCRdb retains in-frame clones only, with some absent. This table has some 7,000 clones, 65% to 90% appearing once. The material sequenced was CD4+ or CD8+ T cells sorted from blood, taken in a trial of the OX40 agonist ivuxolimab. All receptors come from an adult with an advanced solid tumor such as melanoma, head and neck, liver or kidney cancer. CDR3s include the opening cysteine and the closing phenylalanine or tryptophan. D genes are given only for firm matches. The size field is filled for only some rows; it gives once, few, many or a size class.

v_call,d_call,j_call,clone_size,cdr3_nt,cdr3_aa
TRBV4-1,-,TRBJ1-5,once,TGCGCCAGCAGCCAAGAAGAGGCCTACAATCAGCCCCAGCATTTT,CASSQEEAYNQPQHF
TRBV15,-,TRBJ1-2,-,TGTGCCACCAGCGGCCGGAGACAGCACTATGGCTACACCTTC,CATSGRRQHYGYTF
TRBV11-2,-,TRBJ2-5,-,TGTGCCAGCAGCTTAGTTCGGGGTAGCAAAGAGACCCAGTACTTC,CASSLVRGSKETQYF
TRBV18,-,TRBJ2-1,-,TGTGCCAGCTCACGCAATCAGGGCAGCTCCTACAATGAGCAGTTCTTC,CASSRNQGSSYNEQFF
TRBV6-5,-,TRBJ1-1,-,TGTGCCAGCAGTTACCTGGGTATGAACACTGAAGCTTTCTTT,CASSYLGMNTEAFF
TRBV27,TRBD2,TRBJ2-2,-,TGTGCCAGCAGTTTAATGACTAGCGGGGGTGGTACCGGGGAGCTGTTTTTT,CASSLMTSGGGTGELFF
TRBV6-1,-,TRBJ2-7,few,TGTGCCAGCAGTGTAATGTACGAGCAGTACTTC,CASSVMYEQYF
TRBV25-1,TRBD2,TRBJ2-1,-,TGTGCCAGCAGTGAAACTAGCGGGGGCCGGGGGGAGCAGTTCTTC,CASSETSGGRGEQFF
TRBV10-1,-,TRBJ1-1,-,TGCGCCAGCAGTGCCCTTCAGGGGATATATGACACTGAAGCTTTCTTT,CASSALQGIYDTEAFF
TRBV7-9,-,TRBJ2-7,once,TGTGCCAGCAGCTTAGGAACGGGTTACGAGCAGTACTTC,CASSLGTGYEQYF
TRBV2,-,TRBJ1-4,-,TGTGCCAGCAAAGCTACCCTGTCGATGGATGAAAAACTGTTTTTT,CASKATLSMDEKLFF
TRBV4-3,TRBD2,TRBJ2-1,many,TGCGCCAGCAGCTATCTAGCGGGGGGGAACAATGAGCAGTTCTTC,CASSYLAGGNNEQFF
TRBV7-6,TRBD1,TRBJ1-4,-,TGTGCCAGCAGCGCAACAGGGGGCGGCTTAGTAACTAATGAAAAACTGTTTTTT,CASSATGGGLVTNEKLFF
TRBV27,-,TRBJ2-7,-,TGTGCCAGCAGTTTACGGGTCAACTACGAGCAGTACTTC,CASSLRVNYEQYF